The 32 T cell receptor beta chains given below trace back to one sample, sequenced in a study of blood T cells in healthy people across ages. A second PCR, run for about 7 to 11 cycles, used a sample-barcoded 5' primer plus a J-beta primer mix. One entry per CDR3 protein results from TCRdb running MiXCR on the 5' RACE reads. In the table there are about 1,600,000 distinct CDR3 sequences, about 43% of which are singletons. The sequencing sample was made of blood. These TCRs come from a woman between 18 and 30 years old in good health.

The V and J genes are TRBV4-1 and TRBJ2-7, with 7 bases fitting TRBD2. This CDR3 comprises 16 residues. Looked up from germline, CDR1 is MGHRA and CDR2 is YSYEKL. Losses at the gene ends were 1 base for V and 2 bases for J; bases not matched to a gene: 8. The DNA for the CDR3 is TGCGCCAGCAGCCAAGCGTTAGCTAGCGGTGCCTACGAGCAGTACTTC. Translating gives CASSQALASGAYEQYF.

The genes are TRBV27 and TRBJ1-5; D gene uncertain. This CDR3 contains 13 residues. The V and J ends lost 1 base and 5 bases respectively, with 6 bases between them. The germline V gene has CDR1 MNHEY and CDR2 SMNVEV (reference sequence). The CDR3 is CASSLFGDQPQHF. CDR3 DNA sequence: TGTGCCAGCAGTTTATTTGGGGATCAGCCCCAGCATTTT.

This clonotype has just a few counts. This chain joins TRBV7-9 and TRBJ1-1, with D possibly matching TRBD1 (5 bases). The CDR3 length is 15 residues. Germline lookup yields CDR1 SEHNR and CDR2 FQNEAQ (reference sequence). V lost 2 bases and J lost 4, with 14 bases in between. The CDR3 nucleotides read TGTGCCAGCAGCTTAATAGTAGGGGAGGCCACTGAAGCTTTCTTT. Translated, it gives CASSLIVGEATEAFF. The full variable domain, with the rest looked up from reference TRBV7-9 and TRBJ1-1, is DTGVSQNPRHKITKRGQNVTFRCDPISEHNRLYWYRQTLGQGPEFLTYFQNEAQLEKSRLLSDRFSAERPKGSFSTLEIQRTEQGDSAMYLCASSLIVGEATEAFFGQGTRLTVV.

CDR3 nucleotide sequence: TGCAGCGTTAAGGACAGAAACCAAGAGACCCAGTACTTC. It yields the protein CSVKDRNQETQYF. This chain connects TRBV29-1 to TRBJ2-5, with D maybe TRBD1 (6 bases). Per germline, CDR1 SQVTM and CDR2 ANQGSEA. V was clipped by 5 bases and J by 0 bases, with 10 bases between them. The CDR3 is 13 residues long.

This chain joins TRBV7-2 and TRBJ2-3; the match to TRBD1 covers 7 bases. The junction had 14 bases not matched to a gene; V was cut back by 8 bases and J by 3 bases. Looked up from germline, CDR1 is SGHTA and CDR2 is FQGNSA. The CDR3 loop spans 16 amino acids. The CDR3 bases are TGTGCCAGCGCCAGGGGGACCCAGCGGTCGACAGATACGCAGTATTTT. Protein product: CASARGTQRSTDTQYF.

The chain couples TRBV7-7 to TRBJ2-1; D possibly matches TRBD1 or TRBD2 (6 bases each). The CDR3 has 14 amino acids. Per germline, CDR1 SSHAT and CDR2 FNYEAQ (reference sequence). The CDR3 sequence: CASIGGLSYNEQFF. For the CDR3, the DNA is TGTGCTTCAATCGGGGGCCTCTCCTACAATGAGCAGTTCTTC.

This clonotype is a singleton in its sample. An end of the junction differs from the germline gene, which may be a read error. The chain carries TRBV3-1 and TRBJ2-7, with D unresolved. The CDR3 has 15 residues. Germline V lookup: CDR1 LGHDT, CDR2 YNNKEL (reference sequence). The CDR3 is CVSSRTEKSTYEQYF. The CDR3 nucleotides are TGTGTCAGCAGCCGCACAGAGAAATCTACCTACGAGCAGTACTTC.

The rearrangement links TRBV6-5 to TRBJ2-4; 13 bases are shared with TRBD2. The J call may be mistaken, given a closer DNA end match to TRBJ2-7. CDR1 is MNHEY and CDR2 is SVGAGI in the germline V gene. The CDR3 runs to 18 residues. CDR3 bases: TGTGCCAGCAGACTCGGGACTAGCGGGACCCCGTGGGCCTACGAGCAGTACTTC. Translated, it gives CASRLGTSGTPWAYEQYF.

The chain carries TRBV20-1 and TRBJ1-2, with a tentative D call TRBD1 (5 bases). Germline values: CDR1 DFQATT, CDR2 SNEGSKA (reference sequence). The germline V and J ends were trimmed by 3 bases and 5 bases, with 13 bases remaining between them. The CDR3 runs 13 residues. The CDR3 reads CSASPPGTYGYTF. The CDR3 nucleotides are TGCAGTGCTAGCCCTCCAGGGACGTATGGCTACACCTTC.

The table lists this clonotype with a few counts. The chain carries TRBV7-6 and TRBJ2-1, with 14 positions matching TRBD2. Germline V gene data show CDR1 as SGHVS and CDR2 as FNYEAQ. J gave up 8 bases and V 1 base, and 13 bases lay outside the gene matches. The CDR3 is made up of 19 amino acids. The CDR3 nucleotides are TGTGCCAGCAGCTTAGGGGGGACTAGCGGGGGCATCCTATCCCATGAGCAGTTCTTC. Translation: CASSLGGTSGGILSHEQFF.

The sample holds a few counts of this clonotype. V is TRBV7-9 and J is TRBJ2-7; TRBD1 matches 7 bases. V lost 4 bases and J lost 2; bases outside the gene matches: 11. This CDR3 contains 16 residues. Germline V gene lookup returns CDR1 SEHNR and CDR2 FQNEAQ (reference sequence). The CDR3 loop is CASSSRDRDPTYEQYF. The DNA of the CDR3 is TGTGCCAGCAGCTCCAGGGACAGAGACCCAACCTACGAGCAGTACTTC. The full variable domain, completed using reference TRBV7-9 and TRBJ2-7, is DTGVSQNPRHKITKRGQNVTFRCDPISEHNRLYWYRQTLGQGPEFLTYFQNEAQLEKSRLLSDRFSAERPKGSFSTLEIQRTEQGDSAMYLCASSSRDRDPTYEQYFGPGTRLTVT.

Only a few counts were recorded for this clonotype. The J gene is TRBJ2-1, the V gene TRBV12-3 or TRBV12-4; tentative D call: TRBD1 (6 bases). V lost 7 bases and J lost 9, with 13 bases in between. The CDR3 totals 12 residues. DNA of the CDR3: TGTGCCAGCACTATACGAGGGGGTGAGCAGTTCTTC. Translation: CASTIRGGEQFF.

With regard to this clonotype: A junction end diverges from the germline sequence, so it may reflect a read error. This sequence joins TRBV4-1 and TRBJ2-5; TRBD2 aligns across 10 bases. The CDR3 runs to 17 residues. Germline assignment: CDR1 MGHRA and CDR2 YSYEKL. The CDR3 sequence: CACSLLLAGAMQETQYF. In DNA, the CDR3 is TGCGCCTGCAGCCTACTCCTAGCGGGAGCGATGCAAGAGACCCAGTACTTC.

This clonotype was recorded at least ten times. This chain links TRBV12-3 or TRBV12-4 with TRBJ2-5; TRBD2 is a possible D gene (5 bases). The CDR3 sequence is 10 residues long. V lost 3 bases and J lost 11, with 7 bases in between. DNA of the CDR3: TGTGCCAGCAGTTTTGGGGAGCAGTACTTC. This translates into CASSFGEQYF.

J is TRBJ1-2 and V is TRBV12-3 or TRBV12-4, with D uncertain. Trimming removed 3 bases at V and 4 bases at J, with 9 bases between. There are 13 residues in the CDR3. As DNA, the CDR3 is TGTGCCAGCAGTTTGGTGGAAGGCTATGGCTACACCTTC. It codes for CASSLVEGYGYTF.

This clonotype was seen many times. CDR3 nucleotides: TGCGCCAGCAGTCCGGTCGGTGCCCCCTACGAGCAGTACTTC. This encodes CASSPVGAPYEQYF. The chain employs TRBV10-2 and TRBJ2-7; D uncertain. CDR3 length: 14 amino acids. Trimming removed 5 bases at V and 2 bases at J, with 13 bases between. CDR1 is WSHSY and CDR2 is SAAADI in the germline V gene.

A remark on this clonotype: At one end, the junction sequence differs from germline, possibly due to a read error. This chain links TRBV9 with TRBJ2-3; TRBD1 might be the D (6 bases). This CDR3 contains 18 residues. Germline V gene data show CDR1 as SGDLS and CDR2 as YYNGEE. This chain's CDR3 is CTSSVGDRQTSSTDTQYF. The DNA for the CDR3 is TGTACCAGCAGCGTAGGAGACAGGCAAACGTCTAGCACAGATACGCAGTATTTT.

As concerns this clonotype: This may be a read error, as it is one base from a much larger clone. The chain is built from TRBV28 and TRBJ2-7; D may be TRBD1 (7 bases). Germline V lookup: CDR1 MDHEN, CDR2 SYDVKM. The CDR3 is 13 residues long. The CDR3 sequence: CASSDRDSYGQYF. CDR3 DNA sequence: TGTGCCAGCAGTGACAGGGACTCCTACGGGCAGTACTTC.

V and J are TRBV6-1 and TRBJ2-5; D is perhaps TRBD2 (5 bases). The CDR3 is 14 residues long. Deletions cut 6 bases from V and 4 bases from J, with 15 bases between. Germline CDR1 and CDR2: MNHNS and SASEGT. The CDR3 sequence is CASRPTSSPETQYF. In nucleotides, the CDR3 is TGTGCCAGCAGACCAACTAGTTCCCCAGAGACCCAGTACTTC.

V is TRBV13 and J is TRBJ2-5, with 14 bases fitting TRBD2. Per germline, CDR1 PRHDT and CDR2 FYEKMQ (reference sequence). The CDR3 contains 17 residues. Trimming cost V 1 base and J 1 base; bases outside gene matches: 2. DNA for the CDR3: TGTGCCAGCAGCTTAGAGGGACTAGCGGGGGCCCAAGAGACCCAGTACTTC. Protein product: CASSLEGLAGAQETQYF.

This clonotype was seen a few times. The CDR3 is CASSASGPYEQYF. The DNA of the CDR3 is TGCGCCAGCAGTGCCAGCGGACCCTACGAGCAGTACTTC. V usage is TRBV5-1 and J usage is TRBJ2-7; D is perhaps TRBD2 (5 bases). The CDR3 consists of 13 residues. Per germline, CDR1 SGHRS and CDR2 YFSETQ. V lost 5 bases, J lost 2 bases, and 11 bases lay in between. Combining the CDR3 with reference TRBV5-1 and TRBJ2-7 gives the whole variable domain KAGVTQTPRYLIKTRGQQVTLSCSPISGHRSVSWYQQTPGQGLQFLFEYFSETQRNKGNFPGRFSGRQFSNSRSEMNVSTLELGDSALYLCASSASGPYEQYFGPGTRLTVT.

This chain connects TRBV12-3 or TRBV12-4 to TRBJ2-7, with TRBD1 matching over 9 bases. The J segment lost 3 bases and the V segment lost 5 bases, leaving 5 bases of the junction unmatched. The CDR3 extends over 14 amino acids. The CDR3 DNA sequence: TGTGCCAGCAGTCGACAGGGGGGAGACTACGAGCAGTACTTC. Residues: CASSRQGGDYEQYF.

This clonotype has just a few counts. V and J are TRBV5-5 and TRBJ2-1; the D is unclear. Trimming took off 5 bases at V and 10 bases at J, with 13 bases between the two ends. The germline V gene has CDR1 SGHKS and CDR2 YYEKEE (reference sequence). The CDR3 spans 12 residues. The CDR3 DNA is TGTGCCAGCAGTTCCCTTGGGGTGGAGCAGTTCTTC. Translation: CASSSLGVEQFF.

In DNA form, the CDR3 reads TGTGCCGGGAACAGGGACTATGGCTACACCTTC. Protein sequence: CAGNRDYGYTF. The V call is TRBV30, the J call TRBJ1-2; D is perhaps TRBD1 (6 bases). V was pared by 8 bases and J by 3 bases, with 10 bases between. This CDR3 is built from 11 residues. Germline lookup yields CDR1 GTSNPN and CDR2 SVGIG (reference sequence).

This clonotype was counted many times. CDR3 in DNA: TGTGCCAGCAGCTTACGGGGGGTTGAGACCCAGTACTTC. Translation gives CASSLRGVETQYF. The chain carries TRBV12-3 or TRBV12-4 and TRBJ2-5; TRBD2 aligns across 7 bases. The J segment lost 5 bases and the V segment lost 6 bases, leaving 6 bases of the junction unmatched. CDR3 length equals 13 residues.

This clonotype was recorded a few times. V usage is TRBV20-1 and J usage is TRBJ2-5, with TRBD2 identical over 7 bases. CDR1 and CDR2 (germline): DFQATT, SNEGSKA (reference sequence). CDR3 size: 16 residues. V lost 5 bases, J lost 1 base, and 13 bases stayed unmatched. The CDR3: CSALTPPTSSQETQYF. The CDR3 bases are TGCAGTGCTCTGACCCCTCCGACTAGCAGCCAAGAGACCCAGTACTTC.

This chain joins TRBV2 and TRBJ1-1; D is unresolved. This CDR3 region has 13 residues. Germline lookup yields CDR1 SNHLY and CDR2 FYNNEI. Trimming removed 8 bases from V and 5 bases from J, with 15 bases in between. The CDR3 reads CASPVAGGTEAFF. CDR3 DNA sequence: TGTGCCAGCCCGGTGGCTGGAGGAACTGAAGCTTTCTTT.

The gene calls are TRBV7-9 and TRBJ1-1; weak D call: TRBD1 (5 bases). V lost 1 base, J lost 11 bases, and 17 bases lay in between. This CDR3 has 14 residues. CDR1 SEHNR and CDR2 FQNEAQ come from the germline V gene (reference sequence). Here the CDR3 DNA reads TGTGCCAGCAGCTTAGGGGGAAAGACGGGACCCGCTTTCTTT. This codes for CASSLGGKTGPAFF.

V gene TRBV27 combines with J gene TRBJ1-2; the D gene is possibly TRBD1 (6 bases). This CDR3 spans 14 amino acids. CDR1 is MNHEY and CDR2 is SMNVEV in the germline V gene (reference sequence). V was shortened by 3 bases and J by 4 bases, with 12 bases between the two germline ends. The CDR3 sequence is CASSFSGGRYGYTF. CDR3 nucleotide sequence: TGTGCCAGCAGTTTTAGTGGGGGCCGCTATGGCTACACCTTC.

This clonotype was seen repeatedly, ten times or more. The V and J genes are TRBV29-1 and TRBJ2-5; D not certain. Germline V lookup: CDR1 SQVTM, CDR2 ANQGSEA. The CDR3 has 10 amino acids. V lost 6 bases and J 4 bases, leaving 6 bases between the germline ends. The CDR3 bases are TGCAGCGTGGTTTTAGAGACCCAGTACTTC. Its protein is CSVVLETQYF.

This clonotype has at least ten counts. J is TRBJ2-7 and V is TRBV29-1; D ambiguous. Per germline, CDR1 SQVTM and CDR2 ANQGSEA. The CDR3 consists of 14 residues. Trimming removed 3 bases at V and 0 bases at J, with 12 bases between. CDR3 bases: TGCAGCGTTGAGGCAGGCCCGATCTCCTACGAGCAGTACTTC. It codes for CSVEAGPISYEQYF.

The chain carries TRBV12-3 or TRBV12-4 and TRBJ2-2; D gene ambiguous. CDR3 size: 15 residues. V lost 4 bases, J lost 4 bases, and 13 bases lay in between. This chain's CDR3 is CASSSGLGSTGELFF. In DNA, the CDR3 is TGTGCCAGCAGTTCAGGTCTTGGAAGCACCGGGGAGCTGTTTTTT.